These T cell receptor beta chains were read from a single sample in a study of T-cell reconstitution after alpha-beta-depleted transplantation in children. TCRdb redid the calling of the PCR reads with MiXCR, one entry per CDR3 protein. In the table there are some 72,000 distinct CDR3 sequences, 7.3% of which are singletons. Material: PBMCs from the stem cell graft donor, obtained from the stem cell graft. The source of these receptors is a human donor who donated a stem cell graft to a child with acute lymphoblastic leukemia. The CDR3 runs from the conserved cysteine through the conserved F or W. The D gene is left open where the match is weak. Clone size is given for some rows only: seen once, a few or many times, or a class if the clone is expanded.

>20|TRBV10-3|many|TRBD2|TRBJ2-3
CAIHPGVLAGGDWGTDTQYF
TGTGCCATCCACCCCGGAGTCCTAGCGGGGGGGGATTGGGGCACAGATACGCAGTATTTT
>11|TRBV27|many|-|TRBJ2-3
CASSNTDTQYF
TGTGCCAGCAGTAATACAGATACGCAGTATTTT
>14|TRBV6-5|many|-|TRBJ2-4
CASSSGLIENIQYF
TGTGCCAGCAGTTCCGGACTAATAGAGAACATTCAGTACTTC
>13|TRBV29-1|many|-|TRBJ1-2
CSANRDSDYGYTF
TGCAGCGCGAACAGGGATTCAGACTATGGCTACACCTTC
>17|TRBV27|many|-|TRBJ1-4
CASSFGWGTATNEKLFF
TGTGCCAGCAGTTTCGGGTGGGGGACTGCAACTAATGAAAAACTGTTTTTT
>13|TRBV10-3|-|-|TRBJ2-7
CAISAGVSYEQYF
TGTGCCATCAGCGCAGGGGTCTCCTACGAGCAGTACTTC
>14|TRBV20-1|many|TRBD1|TRBJ1-4
CSARGQGANEKLFF
TGCAGTGCGAGGGGACAGGGTGCTAATGAAAAACTGTTTTTT
>17|TRBV4-2|many|-|TRBJ2-1
CASSPDEGRSSYNEQFF
TGTGCCAGCAGCCCGGACGAAGGCAGGAGCTCCTACAATGAGCAGTTCTTC
>16|TRBV11-2|few|-|TRBJ1-1
CASNHGGGTMNTEAFF
TGTGCCAGCAACCATGGGGGGGGAACTATGAACACTGAAGCTTTCTTT
>13|TRBV28|many|-|TRBJ2-7
CASSLSPRYEQYF
TGTGCCAGCAGTTTATCTCCAAGGTACGAGCAGTACTTC
>14|TRBV29-1|many|-|TRBJ2-1
CSVEDRIRINEQFF
TGCAGCGTTGAAGATAGGATCCGCATCAATGAGCAGTTCTTC
>11|TRBV7-3|many|TRBD2|TRBJ2-1
CASSSGTRMFF
TGTGCCAGCAGCTCCGGGACTAGGATGTTCTTC
>15|TRBV5-5|many|-|TRBJ2-1
CASSLVPGIGDEQFF
TGTGCCAGCAGCTTGGTTCCGGGGATCGGGGATGAGCAGTTCTTC
>15|TRBV28|many|TRBD1|TRBJ2-2
CASSDRGRGTGELFF
TGTGCCAGCAGTGACAGGGGGCGGGGCACCGGGGAGCTGTTTTTT